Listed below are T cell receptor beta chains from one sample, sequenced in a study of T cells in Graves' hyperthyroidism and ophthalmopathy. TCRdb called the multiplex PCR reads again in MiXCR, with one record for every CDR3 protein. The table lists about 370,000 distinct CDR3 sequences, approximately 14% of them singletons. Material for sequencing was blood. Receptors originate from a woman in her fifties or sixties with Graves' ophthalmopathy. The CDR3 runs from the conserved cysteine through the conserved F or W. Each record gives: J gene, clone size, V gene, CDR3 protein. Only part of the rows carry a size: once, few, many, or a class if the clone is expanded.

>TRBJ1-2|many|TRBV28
CASSLGQGGGFNYGYTF
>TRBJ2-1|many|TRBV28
CASSSLLGGTRNEQFF
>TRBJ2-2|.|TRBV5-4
CASSLPPGQGAFGELFF
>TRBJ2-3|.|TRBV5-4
CASSPDPKSTDTQYF
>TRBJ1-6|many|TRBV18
CASSDSDSPLHF
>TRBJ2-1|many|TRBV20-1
CSATLGNEQFF
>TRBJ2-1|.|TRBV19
CASSTPPAKSNEQFF
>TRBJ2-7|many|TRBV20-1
CSASGLTNEQYF
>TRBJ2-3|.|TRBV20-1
CSAGMGATDTQYF
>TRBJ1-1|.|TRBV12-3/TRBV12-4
CASSLGDLGTEAFF
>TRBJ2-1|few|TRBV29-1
CSVPRTRGGTIFKDGEQFF
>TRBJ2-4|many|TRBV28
CASSFGAKNIQYF
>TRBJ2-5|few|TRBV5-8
CASSFDGQETQYF
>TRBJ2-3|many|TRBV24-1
CATSGPGRNTDTQYF
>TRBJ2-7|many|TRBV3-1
CASSQDLGYGRSYEQYF